This T cell receptor beta chain appears in the sequencing data of a study of blood T cell repertoires in COVID-19. For the study at large: Italy, Spain and the United States were the sources of the convalescent and acute COVID-19 samples. In each case, the material was cDNA or gDNA derived from T cells, B-cell-depleted T cells, or PBMCs.

Sequenced by immunoSEQ multiplex PCR; TCRdb stores in-frame clones only, minus some. The sample lists roughly 700,000 clones; 80% to 90% were seen once. The CDR3 runs to 12 residues. The germline V and J ends were trimmed by 6 bases and 3 bases, with 5 bases remaining between them. Germline-derived CDR1 and CDR2 are MNHNY and SVGAGI (reference sequence). The clonotype originates from a woman aged 18-29 years with acute or convalescent COVID-19. The specimen was peripheral blood. The gene calls are TRBV6-6 and TRBJ2-2; unclear D gene. The CDR3 loop reads CASSTDTGELFF. For the CDR3, the DNA is TGTGCCAGCAGCACAGACACCGGGGAGCTGTTTTTT.